The 7 T cell receptor beta chains below all came from one sample that was sequenced in a study of blood T cell repertoires in COVID-19. The repertoire was sequenced with immunoSEQ multiplex PCR; TCRdb's copy has only in-frame clones and lacks some. The table records about 210,000 clones, roughly 89% of them present only once. The sample was PBMCs or T cells enriched from blood (not recorded which). The source is a woman in her 30s who had been exposed to COVID-19.

The chain uses TRBV4-3 and TRBJ1-1, with 7 bases matching TRBD1. Germline V CDR1 and CDR2: LGHNA, YSLEER. The J segment lost 4 bases and the V segment lost 3 bases, leaving 5 bases of the junction unmatched. The CDR3 runs 14 residues. The CDR3 sequence: CASSHGSGGTEAFF. Written as DNA, the CDR3 is TGCGCCAGCAGCCATGGATCAGGGGGCACTGAAGCTTTCTTT.

V is TRBV5-1 and J is TRBJ1-3; D unclear. CDR3 length equals 19 residues. V gave up 4 bases and J gave up 2 bases, with 25 bases separating them. CDR1 SGHRS and CDR2 YFSETQ come from the germline V gene. The CDR3 protein is CASSALGIYDGSPGNTIYF. The CDR3 coding sequence is TGCGCCAGCAGCGCCCTGGGCATCTATGACGGTTCACCTGGAAACACCATATATTTT.

This chain joins TRBV30 and TRBJ1-3; a weak D match, TRBD1 (5 bases). Germline loops: CDR1 GTSNPN, CDR2 SVGIG (reference sequence). The CDR3 is 13 residues long. Trimming left V 1 base short and J 4 bases short, with 8 bases between. The DNA of the CDR3 is TGTGCCTGGAGTGGCCAGGGAGGAAACACCATATATTTT. This gives the protein CAWSGQGGNTIYF. Full variable domain (rest looked up from reference TRBV30 and TRBJ1-3): SQTIHQWPATLVQPVGSPLSLECTVEGTSNPNLYWYRQAAGRGLQLLFYSVGIGQISSEVPQNLSASRPQDRQFILSSKKLLLSDSGFYLCAWSGQGGNTIYFGEGSWLTVV.

Written as DNA, the CDR3 is TGTGCCAGCAGCTTTCAGGGGGCCGCTGAAGCTTTCTTT. It yields the protein CASSFQGAAEAFF. The chain is built from TRBV12-3 or TRBV12-4 and TRBJ1-1; 8 bases agree with TRBD1. Trimming at V came to 6 bases and at J to 6 bases, leaving 6 bases not matched to a gene. This CDR3 contains 13 residues.

The chain uses TRBV9 and TRBJ1-1; 9 bases are shared with TRBD1. The length of the CDR3 is 15 residues. With 4 bases clipped from V and 1 base from J, the junction kept 5 bases outside the gene matches. Germline V gene lookup returns CDR1 SGDLS and CDR2 YYNGEE. The CDR3 region has the DNA TGTGCCAGCAGCCAACAGGGGGCGGGGAACACTGAAGCTTTCTTT. Protein product: CASSQQGAGNTEAFF.

The CDR3 here is CASSHTGTYEQYF. DNA of the CDR3: TGTGCCAGCAGCCATACAGGGACCTACGAGCAGTACTTC. The chain uses TRBV14 and TRBJ2-7; D may be TRBD1 (6 bases). Germline V gene lookup returns CDR1 SGHDN and CDR2 FVKESK. The length of the CDR3 is 13 residues. Deletions cut 3 bases from V and 2 bases from J, with 8 bases between.

The gene calls are TRBV30 and TRBJ1-1; tentative D call: TRBD1 (5 bases). CDR1 is GTSNPN, CDR2 SVGIG, per germline (reference sequence). CDR3 length: 11 amino acids. CDR3 amino acids: CARSREVEAFF. The CDR3 bases are TGTGCAAGAAGCAGGGAGGTTGAAGCTTTCTTT.